The clone carrying this TCR beta chain has just a few counts. This sample is part of a study of T-cell reconstitution after alpha-beta-depleted transplantation in children. Unique molecular identifiers were incorporated when the TCRbeta library was constructed. Each CDR3 protein gets one entry after TCRdb re-called the PCR reads with MiXCR. The table includes 300,000 to 350,000 distinct CDR3 sequences, approximately 20% detected once. The CDR3 has 14 amino acids. V was trimmed by 0 bases and J by 6 bases, leaving 13 bases between them. CDR1 is SGHRS and CDR2 is YFSETQ in the germline V gene. Sequencing used PBMCs, mostly from graft donor cells, obtained 180 days after TCRalphabeta/CD19-depleted stem cell transplant. The rearrangement links TRBV5-1 to TRBJ2-7, with D unclear. The receptor comes from a male patient under 18 who had a stem cell transplant for acute lymphoblastic leukemia, so the T cells may come from the graft donor. The CDR3 region has the DNA TGCGCCAGCAGCTTGGAGGGTGGTGGCGGCGAGCAGTACTTC. The encoded protein is CASSLEGGGGEQYF. Variable domain in full (rest from reference TRBV5-1 and TRBJ2-7): KAGVTQTPRYLIKTRGQQVTLSCSPISGHRSVSWYQQTPGQGLQFLFEYFSETQRNKGNFPGRFSGRQFSNSRSEMNVSTLELGDSALYLCASSLEGGGGEQYFGPGTRLTVT.